The 4 T cell receptor beta chains given below trace back to one sample, sequenced in a study of T cell responses to AZD1222 COVID-19 vaccine. The method was immunoSEQ multiplex PCR; TCRdb's version includes in-frame clones alone and lacks a portion of them. This table holds some 130,000 clones, over 85% found once. This specimen was peripheral blood, taken on day 0 of AZD1222 vaccination. The receptors here all came from an adult in good health.

The rearrangement links TRBV2 to TRBJ1-5, with 7 bases matching TRBD1. Germline values: CDR1 SNHLY, CDR2 FYNNEI. This CDR3 contains 17 residues. V lost 7 bases, J lost 7 bases, and 19 bases stayed unmatched. CDR3 in amino acids: CASTPSDREVVRQPQHF. In nucleotides, the CDR3 is TGTGCCAGCACCCCGTCAGACAGGGAGGTCGTCAGGCAGCCCCAGCATTTT.

This sequence joins TRBV5-8 and TRBJ2-5; 8 bases match TRBD1. Losses at the gene ends were 0 bases for V and 4 bases for J; bases not matched to a gene: 2. CDR3 size: 14 residues. Germline CDR1 reads SGHTS; CDR2 reads YDEGEE. The CDR3 protein is CASSLVRGRETQYF. CDR3 nucleotide sequence: TGTGCCAGCAGCTTGGTCAGGGGGCGAGAGACCCAGTACTTC.

V and J are TRBV29-1 and TRBJ1-1, with D possibly matching TRBD1 (6 bases). The germline CDR1 and CDR2 sequences are SQVTM and ANQGSEA. The CDR3 extends over 9 amino acids. V lost 6 bases and J lost 7, with 6 bases in between. DNA of the CDR3: TGCAGCGTGGACAGTGAAGCTTTCTTT. It specifies CSVDSEAFF.

The CDR3: CSGDRDYGYTF. The CDR3 bases are TGCAGTGGGGACAGGGACTATGGCTACACCTTC. The chain uses TRBV20-1 and TRBJ1-2; 9 nucleotides line up with TRBD1. CDR3 length: 11 amino acids. Unmatched junction bases numbered 0, after V lost 7 bases and J lost 3 bases. Germline V gives CDR1 DFQATT, CDR2 SNEGSKA (reference sequence).